These 20 T cell receptor beta chains came from one sample sequenced in a study of T cell responses to AZD1222 COVID-19 vaccine. Sequencing used immunoSEQ multiplex PCR; TCRdb keeps in-frame clones, though not all of them. This table has 180,000 or so clones, nearly 95% appearing once. Sequencing used peripheral blood, obtained 28 days after the second AZD1222 dose. The receptors shown here come from an adult who received the AZD1222 COVID-19 vaccine.

The V call is TRBV30, the J call TRBJ1-4; D is unclear. The CDR3 runs 10 residues. Germline CDR1 reads GTSNPN; CDR2 reads SVGIG (reference sequence). V was trimmed by 1 base and J by 8 bases, leaving 2 bases between them. The CDR3 DNA reads as TGTGCCTGGAGTGCGGAAAAACTGTTTTTT. Residues: CAWSAEKLFF. The full variable domain, completed using reference TRBV30 and TRBJ1-4, is SQTIHQWPATLVQPVGSPLSLECTVEGTSNPNLYWYRQAAGRGLQLLFYSVGIGQISSEVPQNLSASRPQDRQFILSSKKLLLSDSGFYLCAWSAEKLFFGSGTQLSVL.

This clone was recorded a few times. The chain couples TRBV5-4 to TRBJ2-2; D possibly corresponds to TRBD2 (5 bases). The CDR3 totals 15 residues. V lost 4 bases, J lost 5 bases, and 15 bases lay in between. Germline V CDR1 and CDR2: SGHNT, YYREEE (reference sequence). CDR3 sequence (DNA): TGTGCCAGCAGCCTGAGGACTGAGGTAACCGGGGAGCTGTTTTTT. Translation gives CASSLRTEVTGELFF.

V gene TRBV7-9 combines with J gene TRBJ1-4, with D perhaps matching TRBD1 (5 bases). Per germline, CDR1 SEHNR and CDR2 FQNEAQ (reference sequence). The ends were cut back, 1 base at V and 0 bases at J, with 9 bases in the middle. This CDR3 spans 16 amino acids. The CDR3 spells CASSLEGFATNEKLFF. CDR3 in DNA: TGTGCCAGCAGCTTAGAGGGGTTCGCAACTAATGAAAAACTGTTTTTT.

The chain is built from TRBV6-4 and TRBJ1-5; D gene unclear. CDR1 is MRHNA, CDR2 SNTAGT, per germline. The CDR3 spans 17 residues. V lost 7 bases, J lost 0 bases, and 19 bases lay in between. Written as DNA, the CDR3 is TGTGCCAGCACCCGAAGAGAAACAGACCTTAGCAATCAGCCCCAGCATTTT. Its translation: CASTRRETDLSNQPQHF.

The rearrangement joins TRBV2 to TRBJ2-7; 12 nucleotides agree with TRBD2. Germline lookup yields CDR1 SNHLY and CDR2 FYNNEI. The CDR3 covers 15 residues. J gave up 3 bases and V 4 bases, and 4 bases lay outside the gene matches. CDR3 DNA: TGTGCCAGCAGTGTAAGACTAGCGGGAGACTACGAGCAGTACTTC. Protein sequence: CASSVRLAGDYEQYF.

This clone has just one count. The chain uses TRBV2 and TRBJ2-5, with unresolved D. V lost 5 bases and J 2 bases, leaving 15 bases between the germline ends. The CDR3 totals 15 residues. Germline CDR1 and CDR2: SNHLY and FYNNEI. This CDR3 is CASSSPSGAQETQYF. CDR3 in DNA: TGTGCCAGCAGTAGCCCATCAGGAGCTCAAGAGACCCAGTACTTC.

This clone was counted between two and nine times. The chain uses TRBV20-1 and TRBJ1-5, with TRBD1 as a possible D gene (5 bases). The germline CDR1 and CDR2 sequences are DFQATT and SNEGSKA (reference sequence). The V gene lost 3 bases and the J gene lost 5 bases, with 14 bases spanning the gap. The CDR3 has 14 residues. The CDR3 loop is CSASPRVGHQPQHF. Here the CDR3 DNA reads TGCAGTGCTAGTCCCAGGGTTGGGCATCAGCCCCAGCATTTT.

This rearrangement joins TRBV2 to TRBJ1-5; possible D gene TRBD1, 5 bases. Germline-derived CDR1 and CDR2 are SNHLY and FYNNEI. The CDR3 extends over 18 amino acids. V was pared by 0 bases and J by 3 bases, with 18 bases between. The CDR3 reads CASSEASKGPGDNQPQHF. DNA for the CDR3: TGTGCCAGCAGTGAAGCTTCTAAGGGACCGGGAGACAATCAGCCCCAGCATTTT.

J is TRBJ2-1 and V is TRBV18, with 10 bases identical to TRBD2. V gave up 4 bases and J gave up 9 bases; unmatched junction bases: 3. CDR3 size: 13 residues. Germline V gives CDR1 KGHSH, CDR2 LQKENI. CDR3 loop: CASSRAGGSEQFF. The CDR3 DNA follows: TGTGCCAGCTCACGAGCGGGGGGGAGTGAGCAGTTCTTC.

The V gene is TRBV5-8, the J gene TRBJ1-1; D gene ambiguous. The CDR3 sequence is 13 residues long. V lost 1 base to trimming and J lost 1 base, with 5 bases between them. Germline assignment: CDR1 SGHTS and CDR2 YDEGEE. The DNA for the CDR3 is TGTGCCAGCAGCTTGCTGAGGAACACTGAAGCTTTCTTT. Its protein product is CASSLLRNTEAFF.

This chain joins TRBV7-2 and TRBJ2-7; D might be TRBD2 (5 bases). The germline gives CDR1 SGHTA, CDR2 FQGNSA. V was clipped by 5 bases and J by 2 bases, with 13 bases between them. The CDR3 is made up of 14 amino acids. DNA of the CDR3: TGTGCCAGCAGCCTATCGGACGGGACCTACGAGCAGTACTTC. Translated, it gives CASSLSDGTYEQYF.

V and J are TRBV28 and TRBJ2-1; D is ambiguous. Germline V gene lookup returns CDR1 MDHEN and CDR2 SYDVKM. V was trimmed by 10 bases and J by 6 bases, leaving 13 bases between them. There are 12 residues in the CDR3. The CDR3 spells CATKALANEQFF. As DNA, the CDR3 is TGTGCCACAAAGGCCCTCGCCAATGAGCAGTTCTTC.

This chain connects TRBV6-6 to TRBJ2-1; 7 bases align to TRBD1. Germline CDR1 MNHNY, CDR2 SVGAGI (reference sequence). The CDR3 is 15 residues long. After removal of 2 bases from V and 5 bases from J, the junction contained 6 bases not matched to a gene. This CDR3 reads CASSYPETGNNEQFF. CDR3 bases: TGTGCCAGCAGTTACCCTGAGACAGGGAACAATGAGCAGTTCTTC.

The chain carries TRBV4-3 and TRBJ2-1, with D perhaps TRBD2 (7 bases). V lost 0 bases to trimming and J lost 9 bases, with 15 bases between them. The length of the CDR3 is 15 residues. Germline assignment: CDR1 LGHNA and CDR2 YSLEER. CDR3 nucleotides: TGCGCCAGCAGCCAAGATAGGGGGGGGGCCGGTGAGCAGTTCTTC. Its translation is CASSQDRGGAGEQFF.

The chain uses TRBV7-2 and TRBJ2-5; D gene unclear. Trimming stripped 1 base from V and 3 bases from J, with 9 bases between. Germline V CDR1 and CDR2: SGHTA, FQGNSA. The CDR3 has 14 residues. This chain's CDR3 is CASSLGSGKETQYF. The CDR3 DNA reads TGTGCCAGCAGCTTAGGGTCCGGAAAAGAGACCCAGTACTTC.

The rearrangement joins TRBV2 to TRBJ2-6, with 8 positions matching TRBD1. Germline CDR1 is SNHLY and CDR2 is FYNNEI. The CDR3 extends over 17 amino acids. After removal of 6 bases from V and 0 bases from J, the junction contained 7 bases not matched to a gene. The CDR3 loop is CASSPDRGLSGANVLTF. As DNA, the CDR3 is TGTGCCAGCAGCCCCGACAGGGGTCTCTCTGGGGCCAACGTCCTGACTTTC.

V is TRBV12-3 or TRBV12-4 and J is TRBJ1-3; D not certain. The CDR3 consists of 13 residues. V was cut by 5 bases and J by 12 bases, with 17 bases left in between. This chain's CDR3 is CASSPSSGRSIYF. DNA for the CDR3: TGTGCCAGCAGTCCCTCGTCGGGAAGGAGCATATATTTT.

This clone was counted once. J is TRBJ2-1 and V is TRBV5-1; a possible D gene is TRBD1 (5 bases). Germline V gene lookup returns CDR1 SGHRS and CDR2 YFSETQ. The CDR3 sequence is 15 residues long. V lost 4 bases and J 4 bases, leaving 15 bases between the germline ends. The DNA of the CDR3 is TGCGCCAGCAGCCCCCCTACAGACAGTTACAATGAGCAGTTCTTC. Its translation is CASSPPTDSYNEQFF.

The rearrangement links TRBV6-5 to TRBJ1-4, with D hard to call. CDR1 is MNHEY and CDR2 is SVGAGI in the germline V gene. V dropped 2 bases and J dropped 3 bases, with 7 bases sitting between them. The CDR3 length is 14 residues. Here the CDR3 reads CASSYGVPNEKLFF. The CDR3 coding sequence is TGTGCCAGCAGTTACGGGGTACCTAATGAAAAACTGTTTTTT.

The chain carries TRBV30 and TRBJ1-2; maybe TRBD1 (6 bases). The CDR3 spans 15 residues. The germline V gene encodes CDR1 GTSNPN and CDR2 SVGIG (reference sequence). V lost 7 bases to trimming and J lost 4 bases, with 22 bases between them. In DNA form, the CDR3 reads TGTGCCTCCACCCGGGGGGGCTCATTATTCTATGGCTACACCTTC. It specifies CASTRGGSLFYGYTF.